The 18 T cell receptor beta chains in this list originate from one sample, sequenced in a study of blood T cell repertoires in COVID-19. Measured with immunoSEQ multiplex PCR; TCRdb has only the in-frame clones, and not every one. This table holds over 55,000 clones, around four fifths found once. Sequenced input: peripheral blood. These receptors originate from a human donor in a cohort sampled during active COVID-19.

This clone has a single count. CDR3 amino acids: CASSPQSGEQFF. DNA of the CDR3: TGTGCCAGCAGCCCTCAGTCGGGTGAGCAGTTCTTC. This chain links TRBV7-8 with TRBJ2-1; D is unclear. The germline CDR1 and CDR2 sequences are SGHVS and FQNEAQ. V was cut by 5 bases and J by 9 bases, with 11 bases left in between. The CDR3 totals 12 residues.

This rearrangement joins TRBV6-5 to TRBJ2-5, with D maybe TRBD2 (6 bases). CDR1 and CDR2 (germline): MNHEY, SVGAGI. The V gene lost 5 bases and the J gene lost 5 bases, with 15 bases spanning the gap. This CDR3 spans 14 amino acids. The CDR3 DNA sequence: TGTGCCAGCAGTCCCCTGGCGGGGCGGGAGACCCAGTACTTC. It translates to CASSPLAGRETQYF.

V is TRBV6-5 and J is TRBJ1-5; maybe TRBD1 (5 bases). The CDR3 sequence is 13 residues long. The germline V and J ends were trimmed by 6 bases and 2 bases, with 8 bases remaining between them. Germline values: CDR1 MNHEY, CDR2 SVGAGI. The CDR3 is CASRKTGNQPQHF. CDR3 in DNA: TGTGCCAGCAGAAAGACAGGCAATCAGCCCCAGCATTTT.

This chain links TRBV9 with TRBJ1-5; perhaps TRBD1 as D (5 bases). The V gene lost 4 bases and the J gene lost 4 bases, with 12 bases spanning the gap. Per the germline V gene, CDR1 is SGDLS and CDR2 is YYNGEE. The CDR3 has 14 amino acids. The CDR3: CASSLGHINQPQHF. CDR3 sequence (DNA): TGTGCCAGCAGCCTCGGACATATTAATCAGCCCCAGCATTTT.

This clone was observed a single time. The chain links TRBV5-4 to TRBJ2-1; possibly TRBD2 for D (6 bases). V lost 4 bases, J lost 6 bases, and 20 bases lay in between. The CDR3 consists of 16 residues. Germline V gene sequence: CDR1 SGHNT, CDR2 YYREEE (reference sequence). CDR3 nucleotides: TGTGCCAGCAGCCACCGGCGGGATTCACTACTCAATGAGCAGTTCTTC. This codes for CASSHRRDSLLNEQFF.

This chain links TRBV21-1 with TRBJ2-5; the D segment call TRBD1 is taken from the table without a DNA check. TRBV21-1 is a recognized pseudogene. The CDR3 is 17 residues long. CDR3 nucleotides: TGTGCCAGCAGCGGTCGCATACGGGACAGATACCAAGAGACCCAGTACTTC. Encoded protein: CASSGRIRDRYQETQYF.

This sequence joins TRBV4-3 and TRBJ1-6; weak D call: TRBD1 (6 bases). Trimming shortened V by 4 bases and J by 2 bases, and 9 bases separated the two germline ends. In germline, CDR1 is LGHNA, CDR2 YSLEER. The CDR3 totals 15 residues. The CDR3 sequence: CASSPGVTYNSPLHF. The CDR3 DNA follows: TGCGCCAGCAGCCCAGGGGTGACCTATAATTCACCCCTCCACTTT.

The chain uses TRBV28 and TRBJ2-2; TRBD1 might be the D (6 bases). The CDR3 length is 13 residues. V was pared by 5 bases and J by 5 bases, with 9 bases between. The germline gives CDR1 MDHEN, CDR2 SYDVKM. The DNA for the CDR3 is TGTGCCAGCAGTCGAGGGGGAACCGGGGAGCTGTTTTTT. Its protein is CASSRGGTGELFF.

The chain is built from TRBV9 and TRBJ2-5, with TRBD2 matching 12 bases. The germline V gene has CDR1 SGDLS and CDR2 YYNGEE. Germline trimming cut 4 bases from V and 5 bases from J; bases unmatched to any gene: 9. The CDR3 length is 16 residues. The CDR3 region has the DNA TGTGCCAGCAGCACCCAACCGACTAGCGGGGGTGAGACCCAGTACTTC. Its translation is CASSTQPTSGGETQYF.

This chain connects TRBV7-9 to TRBJ2-3; 8 bases align to TRBD1. CDR3 size: 14 residues. Trimming removed 4 bases from V and 0 bases from J; junction bases left unmatched: 0. CDR1 is SEHNR and CDR2 is FQNEAQ in the germline V gene (reference sequence). CDR3 protein: CASSWTGSTDTQYF. DNA of the CDR3: TGTGCCAGCAGCTGGACAGGGAGCACAGATACGCAGTATTTT.

The V gene is TRBV6-5, the J gene TRBJ2-5; TRBD1 matches at 12 bases. Germline CDR1 is MNHEY and CDR2 is SVGAGI. The CDR3 length is 15 residues. V shed 6 bases and J 4 bases; nucleotides not matched to a gene: 6. CDR3 coding DNA: TGTGCCAGCAGAGCCGGGACAGGGGGCGCAGAGACCCAGTACTTC. Translation: CASRAGTGGAETQYF.

The rearrangement links TRBV5-6 to TRBJ2-7, with D perhaps TRBD2 (5 bases). The ends were cut back, 4 bases at V and 5 bases at J, with 16 bases in the middle. Germline assignment: CDR1 SGHDT and CDR2 YYEEEE. This CDR3 contains 14 residues. The CDR3 reads CASSTDGGLDEQYF. The CDR3 coding sequence is TGTGCCAGCAGCACGGACGGCGGGTTGGACGAGCAGTACTTC. Full variable domain (rest looked up from reference TRBV5-6 and TRBJ2-7): DAGVTQSPTHLIKTRGQQVTLRCSPKSGHDTVSWYQQALGQGPQFIFQYYEEEERQRGNFPDRFSGHQFPNYSSELNVNALLLGDSALYLCASSTDGGLDEQYFGPGTRLTVT.

This chain connects TRBV30 to TRBJ2-1; 11 nucleotides line up with TRBD2. Per germline, CDR1 GTSNPN and CDR2 SVGIG (reference sequence). The J segment lost 4 bases and the V segment lost 5 bases, leaving 1 base of the junction unmatched. The CDR3 length is 13 residues. DNA for the CDR3: TGTGCCTGGGCTAGCGGGGGGTACAATGAGCAGTTCTTC. Its translation: CAWASGGYNEQFF.

This sequence joins TRBV19 and TRBJ1-1; D gene ambiguous. Germline V gives CDR1 LNHDA, CDR2 SQIVND (reference sequence). Deletions cut 2 bases from V and 1 base from J, with 8 bases between. The CDR3 extends over 14 amino acids. This CDR3 reads CASSINLPNTEAFF. DNA of the CDR3: TGTGCCAGTAGTATAAACTTACCGAACACTGAAGCTTTCTTT.

The chain couples TRBV6-5 to TRBJ1-5; D possibly corresponds to TRBD1 (5 bases). Germline V gene data show CDR1 as MNHEY and CDR2 as SVGAGI. The CDR3 length is 15 residues. The ends were cut back, 5 bases at V and 0 bases at J, with 11 bases in the middle. CDR3 amino acids: CASSTRAYSNQPQHF. Written as DNA, the CDR3 is TGTGCCAGCAGTACCAGGGCTTATAGCAATCAGCCCCAGCATTTT.

This chain joins TRBV12-3 or TRBV12-4 and TRBJ2-3, with TRBD2 matching over 7 bases. V gave up 6 bases and J gave up 14 bases; unmatched junction bases: 11. The CDR3 runs 12 residues. The CDR3 sequence: CASRPLKGLLYF. The CDR3 DNA follows: TGTGCCAGCAGACCACTCAAGGGACTACTGTATTTT.

This clone was seen a single time. The chain couples TRBV11-1 to TRBJ2-7; TRBD1 matches at 7 bases. The V segment lost 3 bases and the J segment 0 bases; nucleotides outside the gene matches: 5. The germline CDR1 and CDR2 sequences are SGHAT and FQDESV (reference sequence). The CDR3 totals 15 residues. The CDR3 reads CASSFGRGYSYEQYF. The CDR3 DNA reads TGTGCCAGCAGCTTCGGCAGGGGGTACTCCTACGAGCAGTACTTC. Complete variable domain (other parts from reference TRBV11-1 and TRBJ2-7): EAEVAQSPRYKITEKSQAVAFWCDPISGHATLYWYRQILGQGPELLVQFQDESVVDDSQLPKDRFSAERLKGVDSTLKIQPAELGDSAMYLCASSFGRGYSYEQYFGPGTRLTVT.

The gene calls are TRBV4-2 and TRBJ2-7; possibly TRBD1 for D (6 bases). The germline V gene has CDR1 LGHNA and CDR2 YNFKEQ. CDR3 length equals 15 residues. V gave up 2 bases and J gave up 3 bases, with 14 bases separating them. CDR3 coding DNA: TGTGCCAGCAGCCAAAGCTACACAGGGAACTACGAGCAGTACTTC. Amino acids: CASSQSYTGNYEQYF.